The 25 T cell receptor beta chains reported below all come from one sample, sequenced in a study of regulatory T cells in long-lasting Graves disease (TCRdb year 2021). Library creation used multiplex PCR. The sequencer was an Illumina HiSeq 4000. To build TCR beta libraries, CDR3 regions were amplified by Arm-PCR using iRepertoire HTBI primers. TCRdb trimmed the raw reads at Q25, called clones with MiXCR and kept productive beta chains. Identical CDR3 protein sequences are pooled into one entry, listed with their most common genes and DNA. This sample comprises 520,000 or so distinct CDR3 sequences, about 11% of them detected only once. The ten largest account for 7.5% to 9% of the sample. The sample's time point, from its label and the paper: newly diagnosed GD, antithyroid drugs for less than 3 months. For both TCR sequencing and RNA sequencing, RNA was extracted from PBMCs using TRIzol. These records were also assigned to another study, of T cells in Graves' hyperthyroidism and ophthalmopathy.

This specimen was peripheral blood mononuclear cells (PBMCs), taken at new diagnosis, from a patient treated with antithyroid drugs. These receptors came from a woman in her twenties or thirties with Graves disease. Donor details come from another sample of the same person, matched by shared clones.

In its sample, this clonotype was seen many times. The CDR3 reads CSVDIGQGTDTQYF. CDR3 DNA sequence: TGCAGCGTTGATATCGGGCAGGGCACAGATACGCAGTATTTT. The chain couples TRBV29-1 to TRBJ2-3; D gene unclear. Germline assignment: CDR1 SQVTM and CDR2 ANQGSEA. The V end lost 3 bases, the J end lost 1 base, and 11 bases lay between the germline ends. The CDR3 is 14 residues long.

This clonotype was recorded a few times. The chain links TRBV5-5 to TRBJ2-1, with a weak D call TRBD1 (6 bases). Trimming shortened V by 2 bases and J by 5 bases, and 17 bases separated the two germline ends. Per the germline V gene, CDR1 is SGHKS and CDR2 is YYEKEE (reference sequence). The CDR3 is 16 amino acids. The CDR3 here is CASSFRRGSINNEQFF. CDR3 in DNA: TGTGCCAGCAGCTTCCGTAGGGGGAGTATCAACAATGAGCAGTTCTTC.

This clonotype was counted many times. This chain joins TRBV20-1 and TRBJ2-7; 9 bases fit TRBD2. Germline CDR1 is DFQATT and CDR2 is SNEGSKA (reference sequence). The CDR3 contains 15 residues. J lost 2 bases, V lost 2 bases, and 7 bases had no gene match. The CDR3 DNA reads as TGCAGTGCTAGACGGCGGCTAGCGGGGACCTACGAGCAGTACTTC. Protein: CSARRRLAGTYEQYF.

This clonotype was detected many times. The V gene is TRBV20-1, the J gene TRBJ2-7; TRBD1 agrees at 7 bases. V lost 4 bases, J lost 3 bases, and 3 bases stayed unmatched. CDR3 length: 12 residues. Germline V gene sequence: CDR1 DFQATT, CDR2 SNEGSKA (reference sequence). The DNA for the CDR3 is TGCAGTGCTACCGACAGGGTCTACGAGCAGTACTTC. It yields the protein CSATDRVYEQYF.

Notes on this clonotype: The CDR3 end shows no conserved phenylalanine or tryptophan, and so a read error is likely. The chain links TRBV6-1 to TRBJ1-2; D is ambiguous. CDR1 and CDR2 (germline): MNHNS, SASEGT. The V end lost 4 bases, the J end lost 2 bases, and 2 bases lay between the germline ends. CDR3 length equals 11 residues. CDR3 DNA: TGTGCCAGCAGTGTAAACTATGGCTACACCCTC. As protein: CASSVNYGYTL.

This clonotype was observed at least ten times. This rearrangement joins TRBV20-1 to TRBJ1-5, with a weak D call TRBD1 (5 bases). V was pared by 5 bases and J by 7 bases, with 18 bases between. The length of the CDR3 is 14 residues. Germline-derived CDR1 and CDR2 are DFQATT and SNEGSKA (reference sequence). CDR3 DNA sequence: TGCAGTGCTCTTAAACGACCGCGGGGGCAGCCCCAGCATTTT. This codes for CSALKRPRGQPQHF.

This clonotype was picked up a small number of times. This chain uses TRBV5-1 with TRBJ2-4; D gene unclear. This CDR3 contains 16 residues. V lost 4 bases and J 3 bases, leaving 17 bases between the germline ends. Per the germline V gene, CDR1 is SGHRS and CDR2 is YFSETQ. The CDR3 DNA reads as TGCGCCAGCAGCACCCCCTTAGGGTTTGGCAAAAACATTCAGTACTTC. This sequence encodes CASSTPLGFGKNIQYF.

This clonotype was counted many times. The chain uses TRBV29-1 and TRBJ2-1; tentatively, D is TRBD2 (6 bases). V was trimmed by 6 bases and J by 7 bases, leaving 19 bases between them. This CDR3 comprises 14 residues. The germline CDR1 and CDR2 sequences are SQVTM and ANQGSEA. As DNA, the CDR3 is TGCAGCGTGGCCCACACGACTAGTTTTAATGAGCAGTTCTTC. It encodes CSVAHTTSFNEQFF.

This clonotype turned up a few times. This may stem from a read error, because a much larger clone lies one nucleotide away. The J gene is TRBJ2-3, the V gene TRBV11-2, with D perhaps being TRBD1 or TRBD2 (6 bases each). The CDR3 is made up of 15 amino acids. Trimming removed 4 bases from V and 7 bases from J, with 18 bases in between. CDR1 and CDR2 from the germline V gene are SGHAT and FQNNGV. DNA of the CDR3: TGTGCCAGCAGCTCCATTAGGGGGGTACAATATACGCAGTATTTT. Encoded protein: CASSSIRGVQYTQYF.

The chain employs TRBV29-1 and TRBJ2-7; D not certain. The CDR3 is 13 residues long. CDR1 and CDR2 from the germline V gene are SQVTM and ANQGSEA. Deletions cut 4 bases from V and 4 bases from J, with 14 bases between. CDR3 residues: CSVVYPPWYEQYF. Written as DNA, the CDR3 is TGCAGCGTTGTCTACCCCCCTTGGTACGAGCAGTACTTC.

The rearrangement joins TRBV27 to TRBJ2-2; TRBD2 agrees at 10 bases. Germline V lookup: CDR1 MNHEY, CDR2 SMNVEV (reference sequence). The ends lost 6 bases at V and 5 bases at J; junction bases unmatched: 12. CDR3 size: 17 residues. CDR3 nucleotide sequence: TGTGCCAGCAGCCAATCTCCCCTAGCGGGAGAGACCGGGGAGCTGTTTTTT. Encoded protein: CASSQSPLAGETGELFF.

Details on this clonotype: A far larger clone is off by one base, so a read error is likely. The rearrangement links TRBV2 to TRBJ2-3; 9 nucleotides agree with TRBD1. CDR3 size: 15 residues. Germline V CDR1 and CDR2: SNHLY, FYNNEI. The CDR3 protein is CAGSPGTGYTDTQYF. The DNA of the CDR3 is TGTGCCGGCAGTCCCGGGACAGGGTACACAGATACGCAGTATTTT.

This clonotype was found many times. V and J are TRBV7-8 and TRBJ2-5; perhaps TRBD2 as D (6 bases). CDR3 length equals 15 residues. Trimming took off 2 bases at V and 5 bases at J, with 15 bases between the two ends. Germline CDR1 and CDR2: SGHVS and FQNEAQ. CDR3 sequence: CASSLFWRGGETQYF. The CDR3 nucleotides read TGTGCCAGCAGCTTATTCTGGAGGGGCGGGGAGACCCAGTACTTC.

Many counts were recorded for this clonotype. The rearrangement uses TRBV5-1 and TRBJ2-7; the match to TRBD2 covers 8 bases. Germline CDR1 is SGHRS and CDR2 is YFSETQ. CDR3 length equals 15 residues. Trimming took 4 bases from V and 1 from J; bases not matched to a gene: 7. For the CDR3, the DNA is TGCGCCAGCAGCGTGGGGGCTAGCGGGTCCTACGAGCAGTACTTC. Amino acid sequence: CASSVGASGSYEQYF.

This clonotype was picked up a small number of times. V usage is TRBV20-1 and J usage is TRBJ1-6, with 9 bases lining up with TRBD1. After removal of 0 bases from V and 11 bases from J, the junction contained 5 bases not matched to a gene. Germline CDR1 and CDR2: DFQATT and SNEGSKA (reference sequence). The CDR3 runs to 14 residues. The CDR3 loop reads CSARDTGGRAPLHF. The CDR3, as DNA: TGCAGTGCTAGAGATACAGGGGGCAGGGCACCCCTCCACTTT.

This clonotype was observed many times. The chain uses TRBV2 and TRBJ2-1; TRBD2 matches 8 bases. Germline lookup yields CDR1 SNHLY and CDR2 FYNNEI. The CDR3 loop spans 13 amino acids. The ends lost 6 bases at V and 13 bases at J; junction bases unmatched: 11. The CDR3 sequence is CASSAPGGPCQFF. The CDR3 bases are TGTGCCAGCAGCGCTCCGGGGGGGCCCTGTCAGTTCTTC.

This clonotype was detected many times. The chain couples TRBV7-2 to TRBJ2-1; 11 nucleotides match TRBD2. CDR3 length: 14 residues. Per germline, CDR1 SGHTA and CDR2 FQGNSA. The J segment lost 8 bases and the V segment lost 6 bases, leaving 6 bases of the junction unmatched. The CDR3, as DNA: TGTGCCAGCAGACTAGCGGGAGTCTTCCATGAGCAGTTCTTC. Residues: CASRLAGVFHEQFF.

The chain uses TRBV20-1 and TRBJ2-7, with D perhaps matching TRBD2 (5 bases). V was shortened by 6 bases and J by 0 bases, with 21 bases between the two germline ends. CDR1 DFQATT and CDR2 SNEGSKA come from the germline V gene (reference sequence). This CDR3 is 16 amino acids long. In DNA, the CDR3 is TGCAGTGCGCCCTCGAATGGGCCGGGGAGCTCCTACGAGCAGTACTTC. Amino acids: CSAPSNGPGSSYEQYF.

This clonotype was found many times. The V gene is TRBV12-3 or TRBV12-4, the J gene TRBJ1-2; 7 bases agree with TRBD1. This CDR3 contains 15 residues. V was clipped by 1 base and J by 0 bases; unmatched bases: 2. The CDR3: CASSLETGANYGYTF. DNA of the CDR3: TGTGCCAGCAGTTTAGAAACAGGGGCTAACTATGGCTACACCTTC.

This clonotype was recorded at least ten times. V gene TRBV6-2 or TRBV6-3 combines with J gene TRBJ1-1; 7 positions match TRBD1. V lost 2 bases and J lost 10; bases outside the gene matches: 10. The CDR3 loop spans 14 amino acids. Germline V CDR1 and CDR2: MNHEY, SVGEGT. This CDR3 reads CASSYPLDRMGAFF. As DNA, the CDR3 is TGTGCCAGCAGTTACCCTCTGGACAGGATGGGAGCTTTCTTT.

This clonotype showed up many times. The V gene is TRBV30, the J gene TRBJ2-7; 8 bases match TRBD2. The ends lost 6 bases at V and 2 bases at J; junction bases unmatched: 9. Germline CDR1 GTSNPN, CDR2 SVGIG (reference sequence). This CDR3 comprises 14 residues. CDR3 nucleotides: TGTGCCTGCTCCCTTAGCGGGAACCCCTACGAGCAGTACTTC. This translates into CACSLSGNPYEQYF.

The sample holds many counts of this clonotype. V is TRBV5-6 and J is TRBJ1-1, with TRBD1 matching over 10 bases. V was pared by 5 bases and J by 11 bases, with 6 bases of the junction left unmatched. The germline CDR1 and CDR2 sequences are SGHDT and YYEEEE. There are 12 residues in the CDR3. The CDR3 sequence is CASSPGTGDAFF. The CDR3, as DNA: TGTGCCAGCAGTCCCGGGACAGGGGACGCTTTCTTT.

This clonotype was detected many times. The rearrangement links TRBV6-1 to TRBJ1-3; tentatively, D is TRBD1 (6 bases). Per germline, CDR1 MNHNS and CDR2 SASEGT. The CDR3 spans 15 residues. Trimming pared 7 bases from V and 3 bases from J, leaving 16 bases between. The CDR3 is CASTPGQINGNTIYF. For the CDR3, the DNA is TGTGCCAGCACCCCGGGACAAATTAATGGAAACACCATATATTTT.

This clonotype came up many times. CDR3 in DNA: TGTGCCAGTAGGGGGGACGGTGAAAAACTGTTTTTT. Amino acids: CASRGDGEKLFF. The chain carries TRBV19 and TRBJ1-4, with D perhaps matching TRBD1 (5 bases). V dropped 6 bases and J dropped 7 bases, with 9 bases sitting between them. This CDR3 is built from 12 residues. Looked up from germline, CDR1 is LNHDA and CDR2 is SQIVND (reference sequence).

This clonotype appeared many times. V is TRBV18 and J is TRBJ2-7; D gene unclear. Trimming removed 5 bases at V and 0 bases at J, with 8 bases between. The CDR3 covers 13 residues. Germline assignment: CDR1 KGHSH and CDR2 LQKENI. The CDR3 region is CASSESSSYEQYF. DNA of the CDR3: TGTGCCAGCTCAGAATCCAGCTCCTACGAGCAGTACTTC.